Following are 15 T cell receptor beta chains from one sample sequenced in a study of vaccination and CD4 T cells after COVID-19. At the Johns Hopkins FTIC core, DNA taken from cultured CD4+ T cells was sequenced by way of the Oncomine TCR Beta short-read assay. TCRdb re-derived calls from the PCR reads in MiXCR, one entry per CDR3 protein. The sample carries approximately 9,000 distinct CDR3 sequences, 60% to 70% recorded once. The antigens for these receptors are not known. Treatment noted: 10-day PBMC culture with coronavirus spike peptide pools or control peptides (ViraFEST assay). Sequencing was done on a sample of CD4+ T cells from blood, cultured in vitro. Receptor source: a human donor who had recovered from COVID-19.

The chain links TRBV12-3 or TRBV12-4 to TRBJ1-1; D gene uncertain. V gave up 3 bases and J gave up 5 bases, with 7 bases separating them. This CDR3 region has 12 residues. CDR3 in DNA: TGTGCCAGCAGTTTTAGACTTACTGAAGCTTTCTTT. The encoded protein is CASSFRLTEAFF.

CDR3 DNA: TGTGCCAGCAGTGAAGTGGGAGGGAGCAATTCACCCCTCCACTTT. Amino acid sequence: CASSEVGGSNSPLHF. The chain is built from TRBV6-1 and TRBJ1-6; no clear D gene. The CDR3 totals 15 residues. V lost 1 base and J 7 bases, leaving 11 bases between the germline ends. Germline V gene data show CDR1 as MNHNS and CDR2 as SASEGT.

The V gene is TRBV27, the J gene TRBJ1-6, with TRBD1 as a possible D gene (5 bases). Germline V gives CDR1 MNHEY, CDR2 SMNVEV (reference sequence). This CDR3 spans 13 amino acids. V was shortened by 2 bases and J by 14 bases, with 13 bases between the two germline ends. The CDR3 bases are TGTGCCAGCAGTTTAGTGTTAGGGGTTTCCCTCCACTTT. Its protein product is CASSLVLGVSLHF.

The CDR3 DNA is TGTGCCACTTCCAACGGGGGTTACTACGAGCAGTACTTC. Protein product: CATSNGGYYEQYF. J is TRBJ2-7 and V is TRBV6-1; TRBD2 might be the D (6 bases). The CDR3 extends over 13 amino acids. Germline V lookup: CDR1 MNHNS, CDR2 SASEGT. V was cut by 10 bases and J by 3 bases, with 16 bases left in between.

This clonotype is labeled large (0.1 to 1%). DNA for the CDR3: TGTGCCAGCATTAAGAGCGGGGGCGCTAGCACAGATACGCAGTATTTT. This gives the protein CASIKSGGASTDTQYF. The chain is built from TRBV6-2 or TRBV6-3 and TRBJ2-3; 8 positions agree with TRBD2. Germline V gene data show CDR1 as MNHEY and CDR2 as SVGEGT. The CDR3 consists of 16 residues. V lost 7 bases to trimming and J lost 0 bases; unmatched junction nucleotides: 9.

V and J are TRBV7-6 and TRBJ1-2; D call uncertain. The CDR3 is made up of 15 amino acids. Germline-derived CDR1 and CDR2 are SGHVS and FNYEAQ. Trimming shortened V by 1 base and J by 7 bases, and 16 bases separated the two germline ends. This CDR3 is CASSLGLGGPFGYTF. CDR3 bases: TGTGCCAGCAGCTTAGGTCTAGGTGGACCCTTTGGCTACACCTTC.

This CDR3 is CASRFTGEGGYTF. The DNA for the CDR3 is TGTGCCAGCAGATTTACAGGGGAGGGTGGCTACACCTTC. V gene TRBV12-3 or TRBV12-4 combines with J gene TRBJ1-2; the match to TRBD1 covers 7 bases. CDR3 length: 13 residues. The V and J ends lost 6 bases and 7 bases, in that order; junction bases with no gene match: 8.

The V and J genes are TRBV20-1 and TRBJ2-3; D may be TRBD1 or TRBD2 (5 bases each). The germline V gene has CDR1 DFQATT and CDR2 SNEGSKA (reference sequence). CDR3 size: 16 residues. V lost 0 bases, J lost 11 bases, and 24 bases lay in between. CDR3 in DNA: TGCAGTGCTAGAGACCCCGGGACCGGTACGCTAGTGAAGCAGTATTTT. This gives the protein CSARDPGTGTLVKQYF.

This clonotype has more than one count but fewer than ten. The CDR3 nucleotides read TGTGCCAGCAGCTTAATTGGGGGGCAGTCAATTCAGTATTTT. Amino acid sequence: CASSLIGGQSIQYF. The chain recombines TRBV7-3 with TRBJ2-3; D tentatively reads TRBD1 or TRBD2 (6 bases each). The CDR3 runs to 14 residues. Trimming took off 1 base at V and 12 bases at J, with 17 bases between the two ends. The germline V gene encodes CDR1 SGHTA and CDR2 FQGTGA.

This clonotype was seen only a few times. The V call is TRBV7-2, the J call TRBJ1-2, with D unresolved. The CDR3 totals 14 residues. V was pared by 1 base and J by 5 bases, with 11 bases between. Looked up from germline, CDR1 is SGHTA and CDR2 is FQGNSA. CDR3 coding DNA: TGTGCCAGCAGCTTAGGAAACAGAGTTTATGGCTACACCTTC. This encodes CASSLGNRVYGYTF. Drawing the rest from reference TRBV7-2 and TRBJ1-2, the complete variable domain is GAGVSQSPSNKVTEKGKDVELRCDPISGHTALYWYRQSLGQGLEFLIYFQGNSAPDKSGLPSDRFSAERTGGSVSTLTIQRTQQEDSAVYLCASSLGNRVYGYTFGSGTRLTVV.

The chain uses TRBV28 and TRBJ1-2; TRBD1 agrees at 9 bases. Germline values: CDR1 MDHEN, CDR2 SYDVKM. V lost 1 base to trimming and J lost 5 bases; unmatched junction nucleotides: 2. This CDR3 is 14 amino acids long. CDR3 loop: CASSLSDRGYGYTF. Here the CDR3 DNA reads TGTGCCAGCAGTTTATCGGACAGGGGTTATGGCTACACCTTC.

In its sample, this clonotype was seen once. The V and J genes are TRBV6-7 and TRBJ1-5; perhaps TRBD1 as D (6 bases). TRBV6-7 is an ORF, with its function uncertain. This CDR3 has 19 residues. Trimming cost V 5 bases and J 2 bases, with 25 bases left between them. In DNA form, the CDR3 reads TGTGCCAGCAGTGGGAGGACAGTCGGAATCTATAGCGGCAATCAGCCCCAGCATTTT. Its protein is CASSGRTVGIYSGNQPQHF.

J is TRBJ2-1 and V is TRBV20-1; unclear D gene. The ends were cut back, 4 bases at V and 0 bases at J, with 13 bases in the middle. The germline gives CDR1 DFQATT, CDR2 SNEGSKA (reference sequence). The CDR3 covers 15 residues. The CDR3 DNA follows: TGCAGTGCTAACCACGGAGCCCTCTCCTACAATGAGCAGTTCTTC. Amino acid sequence: CSANHGALSYNEQFF.

As DNA, the CDR3 is TGCGCCAGCAGCCAAGATCTTGAGGGGGCCCTTCTTTACAATGAGCAGTTCTTC. It codes for CASSQDLEGALLYNEQFF. The chain has TRBV4-1 and TRBJ2-1; 7 positions agree with TRBD1. Trimming removed 0 bases from V and 4 bases from J; junction bases left unmatched: 12. Germline assignment: CDR1 MGHRA and CDR2 YSYEKL. The CDR3 is 18 residues long.

The V gene is TRBV7-9, the J gene TRBJ1-2; the D is unclear. The CDR3 contains 16 residues. CDR1 is SEHNR, CDR2 FQNEAQ, per germline (reference sequence). V was clipped by 4 bases and J by 0 bases, with 15 bases between them. In DNA, the CDR3 is TGTGCCAGCAGCTCCACGGGCGACGGTTCTAACTATGGCTACACCTTC. Protein product: CASSSTGDGSNYGYTF.